These 27 T cell receptor beta chains originate from one sample sequenced in a study of blood T cells in healthy people across ages. Primed by a sample-barcoded 5' primer and a J-beta primer mix, a second PCR proceeded for about 6 to 12 cycles. TCRdb re-called the 5' RACE reads with MiXCR, one entry per CDR3 protein. The table lists 650,000 to 800,000 distinct CDR3 sequences, roughly half of them singletons. Input material: blood. These TCRs come from an elderly woman in good health.

The genes are TRBV15 and TRBJ1-2, with D perhaps TRBD1 (5 bases). Germline CDR1 reads LNHNV; CDR2 reads YYDKDF (reference sequence). Trimming stripped 0 bases from V and 4 bases from J, with 15 bases between. CDR3 size: 16 residues. In DNA form, the CDR3 reads TGTGCCACCAGCAGAGATTGGGGGATGCGGGGCTATGGCTACACCTTC. Residues: CATSRDWGMRGYGYTF.

This clonotype was seen a few times. CDR3 in DNA: TGCGCCAGCAGCTTGGAGGACGGGTTGTACAATGAGCAGTACTTC. Its translation is CASSLEDGLYNEQYF. The chain couples TRBV5-1 to TRBJ2-5; D is unresolved. Deletions cut 0 bases from V and 11 bases from J, with 20 bases between. Germline V gene data show CDR1 as SGHRS and CDR2 as YFSETQ. The CDR3 covers 15 residues.

As concerns this clonotype: This may stem from a read error, because a much larger clone lies one nucleotide away. This CDR3 reads CRVGVNQETQYF. The CDR3 DNA is TGCAGGGTAGGGGTCAACCAAGAGACCCAGTACTTC. The chain combines TRBV20-1 with TRBJ2-5, with D perhaps matching TRBD1 (5 bases). Germline loops: CDR1 DFQATT, CDR2 SNEGSKA (reference sequence). This CDR3 contains 12 residues.

J is TRBJ1-5 and V is TRBV2; D ambiguous. The V end was cut by 7 bases, the J end by 0 bases, with 10 bases between. The CDR3 is made up of 14 amino acids. Germline-derived CDR1 and CDR2 are SNHLY and FYNNEI. This CDR3 is CASTLGHSNQPQHF. The CDR3 nucleotides are TGTGCCAGCACGCTGGGCCATAGCAATCAGCCCCAGCATTTT. The entire variable domain, with the rest obtained from reference TRBV2 and TRBJ1-5, is as follows: EPEVTQTPSHQVTQMGQEVILRCVPISNHLYFYWYRQILGQKVEFLVSFYNNEISEKSEIFDDQFSVERPDGSNFTLKIRSTKLEDSAMYFCASTLGHSNQPQHFGDGTRLSIL.

The rearrangement uses TRBV3-1 and TRBJ2-2, with a weak D call TRBD2 (6 bases). The CDR3 is 14 residues long. V lost 7 bases to trimming and J lost 0 bases, with 9 bases between them. Germline V gene lookup returns CDR1 LGHDT and CDR2 YNNKEL (reference sequence). The chain's CDR3 is CASIGGANTGELFF. CDR3 coding DNA: TGTGCCAGCATAGGCGGGGCGAACACCGGGGAGCTGTTTTTT.

This clonotype was recorded at least ten times. The chain recombines TRBV2 with TRBJ2-1; no definite D call. The CDR3 contains 13 residues. Looked up from germline, CDR1 is SNHLY and CDR2 is FYNNEI. V gave up 3 bases and J gave up 9 bases, with 12 bases separating them. This chain's CDR3 is CASSELVNSEQFF. DNA of the CDR3: TGTGCCAGCAGTGAGCTAGTCAACAGTGAGCAGTTCTTC.

The V gene is TRBV29-1, the J gene TRBJ2-3; D may be TRBD1 (5 bases). The V and J ends lost 5 bases and 2 bases respectively, with 14 bases between them. From germline, CDR1 is SQVTM and CDR2 ANQGSEA. The CDR3 sequence is 14 residues long. The CDR3 region is CSVLRQRDTDTQYF. CDR3 in DNA: TGCAGCGTTTTAAGACAGCGAGACACAGATACGCAGTATTTT.

The chain links TRBV4-1 to TRBJ1-2, with D unclear. CDR3 size: 15 residues. Germline assignment: CDR1 MGHRA and CDR2 YSYEKL. Trimming stripped 3 bases from V and 0 bases from J, with 11 bases between. This chain's CDR3 is CASSHAGPTNYGYTF. DNA of the CDR3: TGCGCCAGCAGCCATGCAGGCCCAACTAACTATGGCTACACCTTC.

In the case of this clonotype: No conserved phenylalanine or tryptophan is present at the end of the CDR3, so a read error is the likely explanation. V and J are TRBV4-3 and TRBJ2-5; no definite D call. V lost 0 bases and J lost 5, with 7 bases in between. The CDR3 loop spans 13 amino acids. Germline CDR1 reads LGHNA; CDR2 reads YSLEER. The CDR3 nucleotides read TGCGCCAGCAGCCAAGATAGTTTGGAGACCCAGTACCTC. It yields the protein CASSQDSLETQYL.

This rearrangement joins TRBV18 to TRBJ1-2; 7 nucleotides agree with TRBD1. Germline-derived CDR1 and CDR2 are KGHSH and LQKENI. The CDR3 has 15 amino acids. Trimming cost V 3 bases and J 0 bases; bases outside gene matches: 4. The CDR3 sequence: CASSPPGQTNYGYTF. In nucleotides, the CDR3 is TGTGCCAGCTCACCCCCGGGACAGACTAACTATGGCTACACCTTC.

As regards this clonotype: An end of the junction does not agree with germline; a read error may underlie this. V gene TRBV6-1 combines with J gene TRBJ1-5; D is ambiguous. Looked up from germline, CDR1 is MNHNS and CDR2 is SASEGT. The CDR3 loop spans 16 amino acids. This chain's CDR3 is CASSEGWLVSNQPQHF. CDR3 in DNA: TGTGCCAGCAGCGAAGGGTGGTTGGTTAGCAATCAGCCCCAGCATTTT.

This clonotype was detected ten times or more. V is TRBV28 and J is TRBJ2-7; 7 nucleotides line up with TRBD1. J gave up 3 bases and V 4 bases, and 9 bases lay outside the gene matches. The germline V gene encodes CDR1 MDHEN and CDR2 SYDVKM. The CDR3 consists of 15 residues. CDR3 bases: TGTGCCAGCAGTTCCCTAGGGGGCCCTGTCTACGAGCAGTACTTC. This encodes CASSSLGGPVYEQYF.

In this sample, this clonotype turned up a few times. The chain carries TRBV7-2 and TRBJ1-4, with TRBD1 matching over 9 bases. Trimming removed 4 bases from V and 2 bases from J; junction bases left unmatched: 8. The CDR3 loop spans 17 amino acids. Germline V lookup: CDR1 SGHTA, CDR2 FQGNSA. Here the CDR3 reads CASSSVPGQGTNEKLFF. The CDR3 bases are TGTGCCAGCAGCTCCGTCCCGGGACAGGGTACTAATGAAAAACTGTTTTTT.

This clonotype was found a few times. The V gene is TRBV20-1, the J gene TRBJ2-1, with D possibly TRBD1 on 5 matching bases. The CDR3 length is 16 residues. Trimming removed 5 bases from V and 8 bases from J, with 25 bases in between. Germline CDR1 and CDR2: DFQATT and SNEGSKA (reference sequence). The CDR3 protein is CSALITGNTAGDEQFF. Written as DNA, the CDR3 is TGCAGTGCTCTGATAACAGGCAACACCGCTGGGGATGAGCAGTTCTTC.

The V gene is TRBV6-1, the J gene TRBJ2-7; D not certain. Trimming shortened V by 7 bases and J by 0 bases, and 10 bases separated the two germline ends. The CDR3 is made up of 13 amino acids. The germline gives CDR1 MNHNS, CDR2 SASEGT. CDR3 in DNA: TGTGCCAGCATCCCAGGCAACTCCTACGAGCAGTACTTC. This gives the protein CASIPGNSYEQYF.

The chain employs TRBV20-1 and TRBJ2-5; TRBD1 might be the D (6 bases). The CDR3 totals 14 residues. V was cut by 1 base and J by 2 bases, with 11 bases left in between. CDR1 is DFQATT and CDR2 is SNEGSKA in the germline V gene (reference sequence). The CDR3 sequence: CSARVGGGQETQYF. As DNA, the CDR3 is TGCAGTGCTAGAGTTGGGGGCGGTCAAGAGACCCAGTACTTC.

The chain joins TRBV20-1 to TRBJ2-4; D possibly uses TRBD1 or TRBD2 (5 bases each). Matching the DNA end better, TRBJ2-7 makes the J call doubtful. The CDR3 covers 13 residues. From germline, CDR1 is DFQATT and CDR2 SNEGSKA (reference sequence). CDR3 in amino acids: CSARGRGSYEQYF. CDR3 sequence (DNA): TGCAGTGCTAGGGGACGGGGCTCCTACGAGCAGTACTTC.

The chain combines TRBV20-1 with TRBJ2-1, with D uncertain. V lost 5 bases and J lost 8, with 10 bases in between. Germline loops: CDR1 DFQATT, CDR2 SNEGSKA (reference sequence). CDR3 length equals 11 residues. The CDR3 DNA follows: TGCAGTGCTGGGCGGTACCATGAGCAGTTCTTC. Amino acids: CSAGRYHEQFF.

This clonotype was recorded once. The chain joins TRBV6-1 to TRBJ2-7; D ambiguous. CDR1 and CDR2 from the germline V gene are MNHNS and SASEGT. The CDR3 has 14 residues. Trimming pared 4 bases from V and 0 bases from J, leaving 10 bases between. This CDR3 is CASSAQWSSYEQYF. In DNA form, the CDR3 reads TGTGCCAGCAGTGCTCAGTGGAGCTCCTACGAGCAGTACTTC.

This chain connects TRBV12-3 or TRBV12-4 to TRBJ1-1; 7 bases are shared with TRBD1. The CDR3 is made up of 14 amino acids. V lost 3 bases, J lost 5 bases, and 6 bases stayed unmatched. In DNA, the CDR3 is TGTGCCAGCAGTTTCGCAGGGGGTCTGACTGAAGCTTTCTTT. It codes for CASSFAGGLTEAFF.

This clonotype was found once. This may come from a read error, since a much larger clone is one base off. This chain links TRBV3-1 with TRBJ2-4; no clear D gene. Deletions cut 0 bases from V and 7 bases from J, with 10 bases between. Per germline, CDR1 LGHDT and CDR2 YNNKEL (reference sequence). The CDR3 sequence is 14 residues long. The CDR3 coding sequence is TGTGCCAGCAGCCAAGAAGACAAGGCTAACATTCAGTACTTC. Its translation is CASSQEDKANIQYF.

The chain carries TRBV27 and TRBJ2-7; 8 nucleotides line up with TRBD1. With V trimmed by 5 bases and J by 12 bases, 12 bases remained unmatched. Germline CDR1 and CDR2: MNHEY and SMNVEV (reference sequence). This CDR3 is built from 13 residues. The CDR3 here is CASSVHQGARLYF. In nucleotides, the CDR3 is TGTGCCAGCAGTGTTCACCAGGGGGCGCGGTTGTACTTC.

This clonotype has more than one count but fewer than ten. Since a much larger clone is just one base distant, this may be a read error. The CDR3 sequence: CASSPRGPYNEQYF. The CDR3 bases are TGTGCCAGCAGCCCTAGAGGCCCCTACAATGAGCAGTACTTC. The rearrangement uses TRBV7-8 and TRBJ2-1, with unresolved D. The DNA end lines up better with TRBJ2-7; the J call may be wrong. Germline V gene sequence: CDR1 SGHVS, CDR2 FQNEAQ. The CDR3 runs to 14 residues.

The chain employs TRBV28 and TRBJ1-4; no definite D call. Germline loops: CDR1 MDHEN, CDR2 SYDVKM. The CDR3 runs 13 residues. V lost 5 bases and J lost 3, with 7 bases in between. CDR3 in amino acids: CASSAGSNEKLFF. In DNA form, the CDR3 reads TGTGCCAGCAGTGCAGGATCTAATGAAAAACTGTTTTTT.

This clonotype was seen only a few times. This sequence may be a read error, since a much larger clone differs from it by one base. The chain is built from TRBV3-1 and TRBJ2-5; 7 nucleotides agree with TRBD2. V lost 2 bases, J lost 3 bases, and 0 bases stayed unmatched. From germline, CDR1 is LGHDT and CDR2 YNNKEL (reference sequence). CDR3 length: 13 amino acids. The CDR3 here is CASSQLAEETQYF. The CDR3 coding sequence is TGTGCCAGCAGCCAACTAGCGGAAGAGACCCAGTACTTC.

The gene calls are TRBV20-1 and TRBJ2-2; D might be TRBD1 or TRBD2, each matching 5 bases. Germline V lookup: CDR1 DFQATT, CDR2 SNEGSKA (reference sequence). The CDR3 loop spans 12 amino acids. Trimming shortened V by 3 bases and J by 7 bases, and 9 bases separated the two germline ends. The CDR3 region has the DNA TGCAGTGCTAGTTGGGGGAACGGGGAGCTGTTTTTT. It codes for CSASWGNGELFF.

The chain links TRBV7-9 to TRBJ2-1; D perhaps matches TRBD1 (6 bases). Per the germline V gene, CDR1 is SEHNR and CDR2 is FQNEAQ (reference sequence). V was pared by 8 bases and J by 8 bases, with 16 bases between. The CDR3 totals 13 residues. The CDR3 DNA is TGTGCCAGCGACGCTGTCAGGGGCGATGAGCAGTTCTTC. It yields the protein CASDAVRGDEQFF.